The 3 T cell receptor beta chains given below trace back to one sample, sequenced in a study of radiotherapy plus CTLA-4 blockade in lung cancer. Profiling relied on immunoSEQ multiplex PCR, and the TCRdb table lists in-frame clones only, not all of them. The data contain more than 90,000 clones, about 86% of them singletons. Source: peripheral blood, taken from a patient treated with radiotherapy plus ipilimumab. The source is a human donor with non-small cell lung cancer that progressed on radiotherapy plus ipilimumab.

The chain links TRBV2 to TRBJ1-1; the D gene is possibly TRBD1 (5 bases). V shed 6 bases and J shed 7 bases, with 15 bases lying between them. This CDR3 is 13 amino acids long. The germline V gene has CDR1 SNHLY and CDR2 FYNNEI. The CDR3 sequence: CASRGRAGREAFF. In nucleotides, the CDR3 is TGTGCCAGCAGAGGCCGGGCAGGGCGTGAAGCTTTCTTT.

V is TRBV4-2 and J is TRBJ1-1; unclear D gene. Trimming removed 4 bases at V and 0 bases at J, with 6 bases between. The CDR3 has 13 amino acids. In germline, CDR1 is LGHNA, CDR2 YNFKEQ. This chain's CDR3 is CASSRTVNTEAFF. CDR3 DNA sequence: TGTGCCAGCAGCCGTACAGTGAACACTGAAGCTTTCTTT.

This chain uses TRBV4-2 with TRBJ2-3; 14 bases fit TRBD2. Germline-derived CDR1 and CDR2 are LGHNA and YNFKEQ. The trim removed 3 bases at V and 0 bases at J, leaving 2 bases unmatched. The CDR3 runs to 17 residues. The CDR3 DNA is TGTGCCAGCAGCCAGGGGACTAGCGGGAGTAGCACAGATACGCAGTATTTT. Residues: CASSQGTSGSSTDTQYF.